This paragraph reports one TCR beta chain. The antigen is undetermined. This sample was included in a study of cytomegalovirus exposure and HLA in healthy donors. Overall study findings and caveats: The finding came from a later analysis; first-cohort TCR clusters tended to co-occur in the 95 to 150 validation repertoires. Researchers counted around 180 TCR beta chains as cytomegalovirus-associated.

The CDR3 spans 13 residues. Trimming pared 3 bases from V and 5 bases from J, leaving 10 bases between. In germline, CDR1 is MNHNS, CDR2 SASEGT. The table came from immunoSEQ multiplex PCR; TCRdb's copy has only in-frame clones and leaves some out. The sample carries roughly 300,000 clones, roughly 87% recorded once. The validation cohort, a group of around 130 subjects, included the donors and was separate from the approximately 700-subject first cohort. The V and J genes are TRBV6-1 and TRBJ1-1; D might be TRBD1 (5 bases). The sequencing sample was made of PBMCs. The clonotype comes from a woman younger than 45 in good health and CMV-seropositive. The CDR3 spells CASSDRQQTEAFF. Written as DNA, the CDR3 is TGTGCCAGCAGTGATAGACAGCAGACTGAAGCTTTCTTT.